The 7 T cell receptor beta chains listed next were all sequenced from one sample in a study of blood T cell repertoires in COVID-19. This table comes from immunoSEQ multiplex PCR, and its TCRdb copy is limited to in-frame clones, with some not included. This sample has some 390,000 clones; 89% occur once, and the top ten carry about 1.8%. Material: PBMCs or T cells enriched from blood (not recorded which). These receptors came from a woman aged 25 to 39 who had recovered from COVID-19.

The chain links TRBV5-1 to TRBJ1-1; D unclear. Germline V CDR1 and CDR2: SGHRS, YFSETQ. This CDR3 comprises 14 residues. Deletions cut 0 bases from V and 1 base from J, with 7 bases between. The CDR3 sequence is CASSLGSKNTEAFF. The DNA of the CDR3 is TGCGCCAGCAGCTTGGGGAGCAAGAACACTGAAGCTTTCTTT.

The gene calls are TRBV5-1 and TRBJ1-2; D unclear. CDR1 is SGHRS, CDR2 YFSETQ, per germline. CDR3 size: 14 residues. V was trimmed by 0 bases and J by 3 bases, leaving 9 bases between them. The CDR3 protein is CASSLAGVDYGYTF. The CDR3, as DNA: TGCGCCAGCAGCTTGGCCGGGGTGGACTATGGCTACACCTTC.

V is TRBV5-4 and J is TRBJ1-1, with 12 bases that match TRBD1. The CDR3 sequence is 17 residues long. With V trimmed by 5 bases and J by 0 bases, 8 bases remained unmatched. Germline CDR1 is SGHNT and CDR2 is YYREEE (reference sequence). The CDR3 region has the DNA TGTGCCAGCAGGCGGCGGGGACAGGGGGCTCTGAACACTGAAGCTTTCTTT. Its translation is CASRRRGQGALNTEAFF. Complete variable domain (other parts from reference TRBV5-4 and TRBJ1-1): ETGVTQSPTHLIKTRGQQVTLRCSSQSGHNTVSWYQQALGQGPQFIFQYYREEENGRGNFPPRFSGLQFPNYSSELNVNALELDDSALYLCASRRRGQGALNTEAFFGQGTRLTVV.

The chain couples TRBV30 to TRBJ1-1; weak D call: TRBD1 (6 bases). This CDR3 spans 13 amino acids. V was pared by 0 bases and J by 4 bases, with 9 bases between. CDR1 is GTSNPN, CDR2 SVGIG, per germline (reference sequence). Here the CDR3 reads CAWSVMTGTEAFF. The CDR3 DNA reads TGTGCCTGGAGTGTAATGACAGGCACTGAAGCTTTCTTT. Full variable domain (rest looked up from reference TRBV30 and TRBJ1-1): SQTIHQWPATLVQPVGSPLSLECTVEGTSNPNLYWYRQAAGRGLQLLFYSVGIGQISSEVPQNLSASRPQDRQFILSSKKLLLSDSGFYLCAWSVMTGTEAFFGQGTRLTVV.

The chain recombines TRBV28 with TRBJ1-2, with 9 nucleotides matching TRBD1. V was pared by 5 bases and J by 4 bases, with 8 bases of the junction left unmatched. The CDR3 covers 15 residues. Looked up from germline, CDR1 is MDHEN and CDR2 is SYDVKM. The CDR3 nucleotides read TGTGCCAGCAGTCCGGCGGACAGGGGAACCTATGGCTACACCTTC. The encoded protein is CASSPADRGTYGYTF.

The J gene is TRBJ1-3, the V gene TRBV7-2; maybe TRBD1 (5 bases). The germline V gene encodes CDR1 SGHTA and CDR2 FQGNSA. V gave up 8 bases and J gave up 4 bases, with 9 bases separating them. This CDR3 spans 12 amino acids. Here the CDR3 reads CASRGIGNTIYF. The DNA for the CDR3 is TGTGCCAGCCGGGGGATCGGAAACACCATATATTTT.

As concerns this clone: Germline is not matched at one junction end, which may reflect a read error. The chain's CDR3 is CVTSETDRWHEQFF. CDR3 DNA sequence: TGTGTCACCAGTGAAACTGACAGGTGGCATGAGCAGTTCTTC. J is TRBJ2-1 and V is TRBV24-1; perhaps TRBD1 as D (6 bases). This CDR3 contains 14 residues. The germline gives CDR1 KGHDR, CDR2 SFDVKD.